This T cell receptor beta chain was profiled in a study of blood T cells in healthy people across ages. Primed by a sample-barcoded 5' primer and a J-beta primer mix, a second PCR proceeded for about 7 to 12 cycles. Every single cDNA molecule received a tag from a template-switch adaptor with 12 random nucleotides. Sequencing yielded, for each sample, at least 3 million paired-end reads carrying CDR3. TCRdb reanalysed the 5' RACE reads using MiXCR and keeps one entry per CDR3 protein. This table holds almost 300,000 distinct CDR3 sequences, about 25% found once. Looked up from germline, CDR1 is MNHEY and CDR2 is SVGAGI. V was trimmed by 0 bases and J by 13 bases, leaving 16 bases between them. This CDR3 has 14 amino acids.

The chain carries TRBV6-5 and TRBJ2-4; no reliable D call. The specimen was blood. The sequence was collected from a woman aged 70 to 79 in good health. The CDR3: CASSYSILSGVQYF. CDR3 bases: TGTGCCAGCAGTTACTCGATACTGAGTGGGGTACAGTACTTC.